Listed below are T cell receptor beta chains from one sample, sequenced in a study of blood T cell repertoires in COVID-19. Libraries were prepared by immunoSEQ multiplex PCR; TCRdb keeps only in-frame clonotypes and omits some of them. The sample consists of 150,000 to 250,000 clones, 94% of them appearing once. The sample comprised peripheral blood. The receptors come from a man aged 25 to 45 with COVID-19, enrolled during active disease. Both conserved end residues are part of each CDR3. D genes are given only for firm matches. Size is stated for part of the rows, as once, few or many counts, or as a class when the clone is expanded.

clone_size: -
d_call: -
v_call: TRBV3-1/TRBV3-2
j_call: TRBJ1-2
cdr3_nt: TGTGCCAGCCGAGCCGGGAGGGGACCCTATGGCTACACCTTC
cdr3_aa: CASRAGRGPYGYTF

clone_size: -
d_call: TRBD1
v_call: TRBV10-3
j_call: TRBJ1-2
cdr3_nt: TGTGCCATCAGGGACAGGGAAGGTAGAGGCTACACCTTC
cdr3_aa: CAIRDREGRGYTF

clone_size: -
d_call: TRBD1
v_call: TRBV6-5
j_call: TRBJ1-1
cdr3_nt: TGTGCCAGCAGTTACTCGGCCGGCAGGGGGTACACTGAAGCTTTCTTT
cdr3_aa: CASSYSAGRGYTEAFF

clone_size: few
d_call: TRBD1
v_call: TRBV19
j_call: TRBJ1-3
cdr3_nt: TGTGCCAGTAGTCCACAGGGGGCTGGAAACACCATATATTTT
cdr3_aa: CASSPQGAGNTIYF

clone_size: -
d_call: TRBD1
v_call: TRBV7-9
j_call: TRBJ1-5
cdr3_nt: TGTGCCAGCAGCAGTTGGACAGGGGGCCTTGGGAGCAATCAGCCCCAGCATTTT
cdr3_aa: CASSSWTGGLGSNQPQHF

clone_size: -
d_call: -
v_call: TRBV10-3
j_call: TRBJ2-7
cdr3_nt: TGTGCCATCAGTGAGGGAGAGGGCCAAAGCTCCTACGAGCAGTACTTC
cdr3_aa: CAISEGEGQSSYEQYF

clone_size: -
d_call: -
v_call: TRBV12-3/TRBV12-4
j_call: TRBJ1-2
cdr3_nt: TGTGCCAGCAGTGCAGACTCCGTCTATGGCTACACCTTC
cdr3_aa: CASSADSVYGYTF

clone_size: -
d_call: TRBD1
v_call: TRBV7-9
j_call: TRBJ1-2
cdr3_nt: TGTGCCAGCAGCTCGGGACAGGGCCTTTTTGATGGCTACACCTTC
cdr3_aa: CASSSGQGLFDGYTF

clone_size: once
d_call: -
v_call: TRBV3-1/TRBV3-2
j_call: TRBJ2-2
cdr3_nt: TGTGCCAGCAGCCGGTCCCGGACTACGAACACCGGGGAGCTGTTTTTT
cdr3_aa: CASSRSRTTNTGELFF

clone_size: -
d_call: -
v_call: TRBV5-5
j_call: TRBJ1-5
cdr3_nt: TGTGCCAGCAGCCTGGGGGGGGTGAGCAATCAGCCCCAGCATTTT
cdr3_aa: CASSLGGVSNQPQHF

clone_size: -
d_call: TRBD2
v_call: TRBV5-4
j_call: TRBJ2-1
cdr3_nt: TGTGCCAGCAGCTTAAGCGGGGGGGCCTCCTACAATGAGCAGTTCTTC
cdr3_aa: CASSLSGGASYNEQFF

clone_size: -
d_call: -
v_call: TRBV11-2
j_call: TRBJ1-6
cdr3_nt: TGTGCCAGCAGCTTAGGCGGTGTCGGAAGCTCCTATAATTCACCCCTCCACTTT
cdr3_aa: CASSLGGVGSSYNSPLHF

clone_size: -
d_call: TRBD1
v_call: TRBV6-1
j_call: TRBJ1-5
cdr3_nt: TGTGCCAGCAGTGGCCAGACAGGGGGTCTCAATCAGCCCCAGCATTTT
cdr3_aa: CASSGQTGGLNQPQHF

clone_size: once
d_call: TRBD1
v_call: TRBV6-5
j_call: TRBJ2-2
cdr3_nt: TGTGCCGGAAAGGAGACAGGGGCGAACACCGGGGAGCTGTTTTTT
cdr3_aa: CAGKETGANTGELFF

clone_size: -
d_call: TRBD1
v_call: TRBV11-2
j_call: TRBJ1-2
cdr3_nt: TGTGCCAGCAGCTCGGGACAGTCATATGGCTACACCTTC
cdr3_aa: CASSSGQSYGYTF

clone_size: -
d_call: TRBD1
v_call: TRBV7-9
j_call: TRBJ1-5
cdr3_nt: TGTGCCAGCAGCCCAGGACAGGCAAGCAATCAGCCCCAGCATTTT
cdr3_aa: CASSPGQASNQPQHF

clone_size: -
d_call: -
v_call: TRBV6-5
j_call: TRBJ1-5
cdr3_nt: TGTGCCAGCAGTTACTCGAGCGGAACGAGTCAGCCCCAGCATTTT
cdr3_aa: CASSYSSGTSQPQHF

clone_size: -
d_call: -
v_call: TRBV10-1
j_call: TRBJ2-7
cdr3_nt: TGCGCCAGCAGTGAACTCCCCGGGGGAGGCCTCTCCTACGAGCAGTACTTC
cdr3_aa: CASSELPGGGLSYEQYF

clone_size: -
d_call: -
v_call: TRBV6-1
j_call: TRBJ2-1
cdr3_nt: TGTGCCAGCAGTGAAGTGGGAGAATACAATGAGCAGTTCTTC
cdr3_aa: CASSEVGEYNEQFF

clone_size: -
d_call: -
v_call: TRBV18
j_call: TRBJ1-2
cdr3_nt: TGTGCCAGCTCACCAAGCGCGTCCACTAACTATGGCTACACCTTC
cdr3_aa: CASSPSASTNYGYTF

clone_size: -
d_call: -
v_call: TRBV3-1/TRBV3-2
j_call: TRBJ2-7
cdr3_nt: TGTGCCAGCAGCCAAGGCGGGGGCGTCCCCTACGAGCAGTACTTC
cdr3_aa: CASSQGGGVPYEQYF

clone_size: -
d_call: -
v_call: TRBV6-5
j_call: TRBJ2-6
cdr3_nt: TGTGCCAGCAGCTCTGGGCCTGGGGCCAACGTCCTGACTTTC
cdr3_aa: CASSSGPGANVLTF

clone_size: once
d_call: TRBD1
v_call: TRBV29-1
j_call: TRBJ1-1
cdr3_nt: TGCAGCGCCGTAGGGGGCATGAACACTGAAGCTTTCTTT
cdr3_aa: CSAVGGMNTEAFF

clone_size: -
d_call: -
v_call: TRBV5-1
j_call: TRBJ1-1
cdr3_nt: TGCGCCAGCAGCTTGGCAACCGCGAAGATGAACACTGAAGCTTTCTTT
cdr3_aa: CASSLATAKMNTEAFF